Each of the 14 T cell receptor beta chains below was sequenced from the same sample in a study of blood T cell repertoires in COVID-19. The assay was immunoSEQ multiplex PCR, and TCRdb's table has in-frame clones only and misses some. The sample holds about 120,000 clones, about 86% seen once. Material for sequencing was peripheral blood. The receptors shown here come from a man aged 70-80 years who had recovered from COVID-19.

CDR3 nucleotides: TGTGCCAGCTCGCCCCGACAGGGTCTTAATGAAAAACTGTTTTTT. Its translation: CASSPRQGLNEKLFF. The chain combines TRBV18 with TRBJ1-4, with 7 bases matching TRBD1. J lost 4 bases, V lost 6 bases, and 8 bases had no gene match. The germline CDR1 and CDR2 sequences are KGHSH and LQKENI. The CDR3 runs 15 residues.

The gene calls are TRBV24-1 and TRBJ2-5, with TRBD1 matching over 8 bases. CDR3 size: 14 residues. The germline CDR1 and CDR2 sequences are KGHDR and SFDVKD. Unmatched junction bases numbered 1, after V lost 4 bases and J lost 1 base. The CDR3, as DNA: TGTGCCACCAGTGACGGACAGGGCCAAGAGACCCAGTACTTC. This sequence encodes CATSDGQGQETQYF.

The chain is built from TRBV5-1 and TRBJ1-4, with D tentatively TRBD1 (5 bases). The CDR3 length is 14 residues. Germline V gene sequence: CDR1 SGHRS, CDR2 YFSETQ. V lost 2 bases and J 7 bases, leaving 12 bases between the germline ends. Here the CDR3 DNA reads TGCGCCAGCAGCTTCAGGGTCTTGGGTGAAAAACTGTTTTTT. This translates into CASSFRVLGEKLFF.

The rearrangement links TRBV6-1 to TRBJ2-3; 16 nucleotides match TRBD2. Germline V CDR1 and CDR2: MNHNS, SASEGT. The CDR3 contains 16 residues. With 4 bases clipped from V and 3 bases from J, the junction kept 1 base outside the gene matches. CDR3: CASSVGLAGGTDTQYF. The CDR3 region has the DNA TGTGCCAGCAGTGTGGGACTAGCGGGGGGGACAGATACGCAGTATTTT.

The chain uses TRBV3-1 (or the pseudogene TRBV3-2) and TRBJ2-7; TRBD2 matches at 10 bases. J lost 2 bases, V lost 1 base, and 5 bases had no gene match. The CDR3 spans 16 residues. CDR1 and CDR2 from the germline V gene are LGHDT and YNNKEL (reference sequence). CDR3 sequence: CASSQGIGLAAYEQYF. The CDR3 DNA reads TGTGCCAGCAGCCAAGGCATTGGACTAGCGGCCTACGAGCAGTACTTC.

The chain joins TRBV5-4 to TRBJ2-7; TRBD2 matches at 9 bases. The CDR3 extends over 15 amino acids. The junction had 10 bases not matched to a gene; V was cut back by 3 bases and J by 6 bases. Germline CDR1 SGHNT, CDR2 YYREEE (reference sequence). DNA for the CDR3: TGTGCCAGCAGCTCCCCCGGGACTAGCTTGCCCGAGCAGTACTTC. As protein: CASSSPGTSLPEQYF.

The chain couples TRBV5-8 to TRBJ2-5, with a possible D match to TRBD1 (6 bases). Germline-derived CDR1 and CDR2 are SGHTS and YDEGEE. Trimming pared 3 bases from V and 0 bases from J, leaving 18 bases between. The CDR3 totals 17 residues. DNA of the CDR3: TGTGCCAGCAGCTCCATAATGGACAGTACATACCAAGAGACCCAGTACTTC. Its protein is CASSSIMDSTYQETQYF.

The chain recombines TRBV7-2 with TRBJ2-7, with TRBD2 as a possible D gene (6 bases). Germline V gene data show CDR1 as SGHTA and CDR2 as FQGNSA. The CDR3 totals 15 residues. The V end was cut by 5 bases, the J end by 0 bases, with 14 bases between. The CDR3 nucleotides are TGTGCCAGCAGCACCGGGGACTGGGACTCCTACGAGCAGTACTTC. Amino acid sequence: CASSTGDWDSYEQYF.

A note on this clone: The same CDR3 also results from other DNA sequences found in this sample. The chain's CDR3 is CASSQDRETQYF. DNA for the CDR3: TGTGCCAGCAGCCAAGATAGAGAGACCCAGTACTTC. The chain recombines TRBV4-2 with TRBJ2-5; D gene uncertain. CDR3 length: 12 amino acids. Germline CDR1 is LGHNA and CDR2 is YNFKEQ. V lost 0 bases, J lost 4 bases, and 3 bases lay in between.

In the case of this clone: The sample has other DNA sequences that encode this CDR3 too. The CDR3 sequence is CASSSGQGVSNEQFF. The CDR3 DNA follows: TGCGCCAGCAGCTCAGGACAGGGGGTCAGCAATGAGCAGTTCTTC. The J gene is TRBJ2-1, the V gene TRBV5-1, with TRBD1 identical over 10 bases. CDR1 and CDR2 (germline): SGHRS, YFSETQ. The junction had 6 bases not matched to a gene; V was cut back by 3 bases and J by 6 bases. The CDR3 loop spans 15 amino acids. Using reference TRBV5-1 and TRBJ2-1 for the parts outside the CDR3, the full variable domain is KAGVTQTPRYLIKTRGQQVTLSCSPISGHRSVSWYQQTPGQGLQFLFEYFSETQRNKGNFPGRFSGRQFSNSRSEMNVSTLELGDSALYLCASSSGQGVSNEQFFGPGTRLTVL.

As to this clone: Because the CDR3's place on the DNA is in doubt, the DNA is left out and the CDR3 is given as listed by TCRdb. The J gene is TRBJ1-5, the V gene TRBV19; TRBD1, the table's D call, was not compared with the DNA. Counting both end residues, the CDR3 totals 15 amino acids. Germline V gene sequence: CDR1 LNHDA, CDR2 SQIVND (reference sequence). CDR3 region: CASTSGQRLNQPQHF.

This chain links TRBV4-3 with TRBJ1-5; no definite D call. Trimming left V 0 bases short and J 6 bases short, with 18 bases between. CDR1 is LGHNA, CDR2 YSLEER, per germline. The CDR3 loop spans 17 amino acids. As DNA, the CDR3 is TGCGCCAGCAGCCAAGATGAGGGCACTGCGTCGGGTCAGCCCCAGCATTTT. Amino acids: CASSQDEGTASGQPQHF.

The sample holds a few counts of this clone. The chain combines TRBV30 with TRBJ1-4, with TRBD1 identical over 9 bases. The CDR3 extends over 19 amino acids. CDR1 GTSNPN and CDR2 SVGIG come from the germline V gene (reference sequence). Losses at the gene ends were 1 base for V and 4 bases for J; bases not matched to a gene: 16. The CDR3 reads CAWSDPGQGLGLLNEKLFF. The CDR3 DNA reads as TGTGCCTGGAGTGACCCGGGACAGGGATTGGGGCTCCTTAATGAAAAACTGTTTTTT.

The chain employs TRBV7-2 and TRBJ2-1, with 9 bases that match TRBD1. CDR1 is SGHTA, CDR2 FQGNSA, per germline. The V segment lost 6 bases and the J segment 6 bases; nucleotides outside the gene matches: 12. The CDR3 is made up of 16 amino acids. The CDR3 nucleotides are TGTGCCAGCAGTTCACCCGCCGGGACAGGGACCAATGAGCAGTTCTTC. It translates to CASSSPAGTGTNEQFF.